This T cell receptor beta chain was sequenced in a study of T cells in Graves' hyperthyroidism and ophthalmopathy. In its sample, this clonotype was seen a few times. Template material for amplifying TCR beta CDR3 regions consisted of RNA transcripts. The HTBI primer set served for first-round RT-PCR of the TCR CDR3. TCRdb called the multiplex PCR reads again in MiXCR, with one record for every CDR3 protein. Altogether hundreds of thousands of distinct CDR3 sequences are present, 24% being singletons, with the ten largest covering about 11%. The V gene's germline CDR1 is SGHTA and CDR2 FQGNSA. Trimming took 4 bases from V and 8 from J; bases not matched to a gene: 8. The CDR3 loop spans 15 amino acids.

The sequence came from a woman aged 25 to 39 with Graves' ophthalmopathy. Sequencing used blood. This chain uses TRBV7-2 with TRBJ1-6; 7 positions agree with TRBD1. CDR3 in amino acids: CASSSRGQTYSPLHF. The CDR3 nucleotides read TGTGCCAGCAGCTCCCGGGGACAGACTTATTCACCCCTCCACTTT. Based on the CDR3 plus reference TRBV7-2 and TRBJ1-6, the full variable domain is GAGVSQSPSNKVTEKGKDVELRCDPISGHTALYWYRQSLGQGLEFLIYFQGNSAPDKSGLPSDRFSAERTGGSVSTLTIQRTQQEDSAVYLCASSSRGQTYSPLHFGNGTRLTVT.